The sequence of this TCR beta chain was determined in a study of liver allograft versus peripheral blood T cells. Study in general: Intrahepatic T cell receptor repertoires from transplanted livers were compared against repertoires in recipients' peripheral blood.

TCRdb processed the reads anew with MiXCR; each CDR3 protein has one entry. The sample consists of under 4,000 distinct CDR3 sequences, around 15% of them appearing once. This clonotype was observed a handful of times. Its antigen is unidentified. CDR3 length: 17 residues. V lost 0 bases and J 0 bases, leaving 16 bases between the germline ends. Germline V gives CDR1 SGDLS, CDR2 YYNGEE. The study, taken as a whole, reports: Peripheral blood T cell receptor repertoires reportedly differed from those found within liver allografts.

This TCR was recovered from a human patient who had a liver transplant. Some of the T cells may derive from the graft donor. The chain has TRBV9 and TRBJ2-7, with no clear D. The CDR3 DNA is TGTGCCAGCAGCGTAGAGCTCCGGGCCATCCCCTCCTACGAGCAGTACTTC. This codes for CASSVELRAIPSYEQYF.